This TCR beta chain was captured by sequencing in a study of cytomegalovirus exposure and HLA in healthy donors (dated by TCRdb to 2016 to 2017). For context, the study as a whole: According to an earlier analysis of several hundred of the donors, 150 million to 200 million T cells yielded over 90 million unique TCR beta sequences and 276 Gb of sequence data. Using immunosequencing, the study profiled T cell repertoires from some 670 subjects and related those repertoires to cytomegalovirus serostatus. Because of strong linkage in the cohort, 5 or 6 DR-DQ haplotypes were treated as single units for association and clustering. In a later analysis, previously published TCR beta repertoires from 670 or so donors were re-analyzed and high-resolution HLA genotyping was added so that TCR occurrence patterns could be studied. In addition to the first cohort of about 650 subjects, a separate validation cohort of about 120 different subjects was used. Both class I and class II loci were covered by HLA typing, at four-digit resolution. To decide whether each TCR beta V gene segment behaved as functional or pseudogenic, an earlier analysis of approximately 590 of the donors relied on high-throughput TCR beta sequencing. Rather than using new phenotypic data, the later analysis identified candidate immune exposures from TCR beta sequences and from how often those sequences occurred across donors. Across some 400 genotyped donors of the cohort, an average of approximately 240,000 unique TCR beta nucleotide sequences per donor were sequenced, and around 19% of those sequences were non-productive. High-throughput TCR immunosequencing, statistical association of individual TCRs with disease status, and machine learning were combined to predict cytomegalovirus infection status. All discovery cohort repertoires had been generated on a single sequencing platform. Roughly 290 gigabases of sequencing data and roughly 81 million unique TCR sequences made up an early release that covered roughly 670 HLA-typed donors. A later genetic analysis took genome-wide SNP genotypes for about 55% of the roughly 670 donors and used that subset as a discovery cohort. Of the approximately 400 genotyped donors, 70% to 90% were placed in the genetic ancestry cluster associated with self-reported Caucasian donors. Donor age, sex, ethnicity and CMV serostatus were compiled together with the repertoire data. Typing coverage varied by locus: 629-630 donors for A, B, C, DRB1 and DQB1; roughly 560 for DQA1; about 570 for DPA1; fewer than 480 for DPB1. The aim of the study was to test whether cataloging public T cell receptors could identify signatures of past pathogen exposure.

In total, just over 650 healthy bone marrow donors made up the cohort. At the time of sampling, every cohort member was nominally healthy, though immune exposures that went unrecorded were likely present. The donor tested CMV seropositive and was one of the 289 seropositive cohort members. A peripheral blood sample was provided by each donor, and peripheral blood mononuclear cells were used for TCR beta sequencing. The Qiagen DNeasy Blood Extraction Kit was used to extract genomic DNA from the blood cell samples. Beyond this particular receptor, the publication reports: According to the authors, the approach could potentially be generalized to other disease states and immunological phenotypes. The classifier was reported to diagnose cytomegalovirus status with high specificity and sensitivity in both the original cohort and the validation cohort. This cohort had only TCR beta chains sequenced, and the lack of alpha or paired-chain data limited which features could be detected. When HLA alleles, especially DR and DQ, strongly co-occurred, TCR associations were difficult to assign to individual alleles. While some public TCRs were present in many individuals, most TCR sequences turned up only very rarely across donors. The sequencing pipeline was judged likely to have produced a cluster of highly shared sequence variants as a technical artifact. Broadly in line with IMGT annotations, most TCR beta V segments showed up in productive rearrangements about 87% or about 30% of the time in an earlier analysis of under 700 of the donors. In a later analysis, around 17,000 TCR beta sequences were associated with specific HLA alleles at a false discovery rate of 0.05. Compared with the 666-donor mean, donors in an Asian-associated ancestry cluster had fewer N-insertions in productive TCRs, according to a later genetic analysis. Compared with equally common non-associated chains, HLA-associated TCR beta chains in a later analysis were more clonally expanded and had lower generation probabilities. Sequencing depth was assumed to be roughly uniform across donors in the presence/absence analyses, though that assumption may not hold. Linkage disequilibrium might explain the correlated functional status among segregating V segments, but an unknown experimental factor could not be ruled out. A further reported finding was that TCR beta sequences accurately predicted the HLA-A and HLA-B alleles for most subjects in the first cohort. In a later analysis, TCR association rates were found to vary across HLA loci, with the most associated TCRs seen for DRB1 alleles and the fewest for HLA-C alleles. Because HLA typing was missing for some donors at each locus, association tests included only the typed subset. In a later analysis, several top co-occurrence clusters were reported to appear linked to parvovirus B19, influenza, CMV and Epstein-Barr virus. Because counts were too low, about 15 rarely observed V segments, including chromosome 9 orphons, were left out of the earlier analysis of over 550 of the donors. A later analysis found that most CMV-associated TCR beta chains appeared HLA-restricted, with HLA associations seemingly driven largely by CMV exposure. A total of roughly 160 TCR beta chains were listed by the study as associated with cytomegalovirus. In a later genetic analysis, a missense DCLRE1C variant was associated with V-gene and J-gene trimming of TCR beta chains, and the association was replicated in an independent cohort. For the cohort, immune exposure information was limited to CMV serostatus. In vitro tests confirmed that a few of the cytomegalovirus-associated TCR beta chains recognize cytomegalovirus antigens.

Library prep was done by the immunoSEQ multiplex PCR assay. For the multiplex PCR, a mixture combining 60 forward primers for TCR Vbeta segments and 13 reverse primers for TCR Jbeta segments was used. The CDR3 region of rearranged TCR beta genes was amplified from genomic DNA by a multiplex PCR assay. On the Illumina HiSeq System, the amplified TCR beta libraries were sequenced as 87-base-pair reads. Processing in the source paper ran as follows. In a later analysis, some 80 million unique TCR beta chains were counted across the roughly 700 repertoires, and some 10 million of these chains were shared by at least two donors. To remove PCR and sequencing errors, raw reads were error-corrected and collapsed into unique sequences using a nearest-neighbor algorithm that merged closely related sequences. V, D and J gene segments were assigned by aligning CDR3 sequences to IMGT reference sequences. Each retained sequence needed at least a six-nucleotide match to both a V gene segment and a J gene segment. A rearrangement counted as productive if the CDR3 had no stop codons and remained in frame with V and J, and every other rearrangement counted as non-productive. CDR3 was defined according to IMGT convention as the region running from the second conserved V-encoded cysteine to the conserved J-encoded phenylalanine. Sequences without an unambiguous match to a single V gene segment were excluded from the earlier analysis of several hundred of the donors. An earlier analysis of almost 600 of the donors classified V segments as functional when productive rearrangements were above 56.7% and as segregating when the standard deviation between donors was above 5%. A statistical classification framework was built to diagnose cytomegalovirus status from the catalog of TCR beta chain sequences. In a later analysis, TCR nucleotide sequences were compared against IMGT/GENE-DB human TR gene sequences so that V and J genes could be assigned. A later analysis assigned CDR3 sequences and most-parsimonious VDJ recombination scenarios with the TCRdist pipeline. In a later analysis, every TCR beta chain was defined by the combination of its CDR3 amino acid sequence and its V-gene family, and reads without a unique V-gene family were dropped. To address suspected cross-contamination and a sequencing artifact, a later analysis removed several hundred highly shared, low-generation-probability nucleotide sequences. In a later analysis, a clonal expansion index was calculated for each public chain from normalized within-repertoire ranks of inferred template counts. Generation probabilities in a later analysis came from a VDJ recombination model fitted to out-of-frame rearrangements, and those results were checked against IGoR. In a later analysis, hypergeometric tests were used to score TCR-TCR, TCR-HLA and TCR-CMV co-occurrence, with a repertoire-size bias correction applied to TCR pairs. To estimate false discovery rates, a later analysis permuted the HLA or CMV assignments 20 times. In a later analysis, co-occurring TCRs were grouped using DBSCAN, and TCRdist sequence similarity was added for clustering within HLA-allele-positive subsets. For co-occurrence clustering, repertoires with fewer than 30,000 or more than 120,000 public chains were excluded, along with about five repertoires with anomalous nucleotide sharing. The table was pulled from immuneACCESS by TCRdb, which kept in-frame rearrangements only. Such tables lose some clones; where checked, under half of the loss comes from unresolved V genes, and the rest has no known cause. V and J calls and clone size come straight from that table; D and trimming were deduced from the DNA. A total of roughly 100,000 clones appear in this sample, roughly 71% of them only once. The ten largest account for approximately 15% of the sample.

On this clone itself: Its antigen has not been determined. No base-level quality is on record; no much larger clone is a single base apart.

The TCR comes from a woman younger than 35 in good health and CMV-seropositive. Sequenced input: PBMCs.

At the DNA level, the sequence is TGTGCCTGGAGTCCGTCGACATTCTCTGGAAACACCATATATTTT. It codes for CAWSPSTFSGNTIYF. The rearranged chain carries TRBV30 and TRBJ1-3; the D gene cannot be named for sure. The cysteine opens and the phenylalanine closes a CDR3 of 15 amino acids. Only the CDR3 part of the read is kept: 45 bases, read in frame from the first base. From the germline V gene (reference sequence), CDR1 is GTSNPN and CDR2 is SVGIG. The junction carries 11 bases between V and J, which are trimmed by 2 bases and 0 bases respectively. Beyond the CDR3, the reference TRBV30 and TRBJ1-3 genes provide the residues; the full variable domain reads: SQTIHQWPATLVQPVGSPLSLECTVEGTSNPNLYWYRQAAGRGLQLLFYSVGIGQISSEVPQNLSASRPQDRQFILSSKKLLLSDSGFYLCAWSPSTFSGNTIYFGEGSWLTVV.